Sequencing of this TCR beta chain was carried out in a study of T cell repertoires in cytomegalovirus infection. This clonotype came up a few times. What it binds is unknown. Study-level findings and limits: Dominating the ex vivo response were HLA-C-restricted CMV-specific TCR beta clonotypes.

The V gene's germline CDR1 is SEHNR and CDR2 FQNEAQ (reference sequence). This CDR3 spans 17 amino acids. V was trimmed by 2 bases and J by 11 bases, leaving 27 bases between them. TCRdb analysed the reads with MiXCR anew, one entry per CDR3 protein. The table records about 700,000 distinct CDR3 sequences, 30% to 35% of them present only once. The sequence was obtained from a human donor in good health (CMV status not recorded). Some clones in this sample may be carry-over from other donors' samples. Sequenced here: cultured PBMCs, sampled from culture after CMV antigen stimulation. This chain connects TRBV7-9 to TRBJ1-1; D not certain. The CDR3 DNA sequence: TGTGCCAGCAGCTTAAATTTCGAGTCGAGAACCCAGGTTGGGGCTTTCTTT. Translated, it gives CASSLNFESRTQVGAFF.